These T cell receptor beta chains were read from a single sample in a study of neurological immune-mediated disorders. TCRdb re-analysed the 5' RACE reads in MiXCR, keeping a single row per CDR3 protein. The sample includes under 90,000 distinct CDR3 sequences, roughly 3.3% of them seen just once. Sequenced input: PBMCs. Source of these receptors: a woman aged 45 to 65 with multiple sclerosis. Both conserved end residues are trimmed from each CDR3. Each record gives: J gene, V gene, CDR3 protein.

>TRBJ2-3|TRBV9
ASSAYGENTDTQY
>TRBJ2-1|TRBV20-1
SVGELAGYNEQF
>TRBJ2-7|TRBV12-3/TRBV12-4
ASSPRYEQY
>TRBJ2-7|TRBV5-1
ASSLDRGDSYEQY
>TRBJ2-5|TRBV10-3
AISRTVETQY
>TRBJ2-2|TRBV5-6
ASSWGGARAGELF
>TRBJ2-2|TRBV5-5
ASSFRQSGELF
>TRBJ1-2|TRBV7-9
ASNLGGGGYGYT
>TRBJ2-6|TRBV20-1
SARDFRGSGANVLT
>TRBJ2-5|TRBV5-1
ASRRGGGSVAEETQY
>TRBJ2-2|TRBV20-1
SAKAGGSTGELF